The 16 T cell receptor beta chains listed next were all sequenced from one sample in a study of molecular identifiers for immune sequencing clone quantification listed by TCRdb under 2018. The library was obtained by PCR. TCRdb lists the instrument as NextSeq 500. TCRdb ran its own pipeline on the public reads, namely fastp trimming at Q25 and MiXCR clone calling, and kept in-frame beta chains. Duplicate CDR3 protein sequences are folded into a single record with the most common DNA and genes. This sample lists nearly 55,000 distinct CDR3 sequences; roughly a third were detected once. The leading ten clones occupy about 3.8% of the sample. The sample comprised naive CD8+ T cells from blood, with Jurkat cell RNA spiked in. Explained via the paper, the cell subset or site label denotes: FACS-sorted CD8+CD4-CCR7+CD45RA+ naive T cells. The receptor set was obtained from a human donor in good health. Some libraries in this study had Jurkat cell RNA spiked in.

The V and J genes are TRBV5-5 and TRBJ1-5, with D perhaps TRBD1 (5 bases). Per the germline V gene, CDR1 is SGHKS and CDR2 is YYEKEE (reference sequence). V was pared by 0 bases and J by 4 bases, with 11 bases between. The CDR3 totals 15 residues. The CDR3 protein is CASSLAGFSNQPQHF. DNA for the CDR3: TGTGCCAGCAGCTTGGCAGGGTTCTCGAATCAGCCCCAGCATTTT.

V is TRBV28 and J is TRBJ2-7, with 9 bases matching TRBD1. J lost 6 bases, V lost 3 bases, and 6 bases had no gene match. This CDR3 comprises 14 residues. Looked up from germline, CDR1 is MDHEN and CDR2 is SYDVKM. The CDR3 bases are TGTGCCAGCAGTTTCGGGGGACAGGGACGCGAGCAGTACTTC. This encodes CASSFGGQGREQYF.

Notes on this clonotype: It is likely a read error, because the conserved phenylalanine at the end of the CDR3 is missing. The J gene is TRBJ2-7, the V gene TRBV28; 14 bases are shared with TRBD2. The germline CDR1 and CDR2 sequences are MDHEN and SYDVKM. The CDR3 extends over 18 amino acids. Germline trimming cut 3 bases from V and 4 bases from J; bases unmatched to any gene: 11. The CDR3 coding sequence is TGTGCCAGCAGTTTTATGGGACTAGCGGGAGCGCGTGGGTACGAGCAGTACATC. Translated, it gives CASSFMGLAGARGYEQYI.

A single count supports this clonotype. Given the absence of the conserved phenylalanine or tryptophan at the CDR3 end, a read error is likely. The genes are TRBV24-1 and TRBJ2-1; maybe TRBD1 (6 bases). The CDR3 spans 17 residues. The V end lost 5 bases, the J end lost 4 bases, and 20 bases lay between the germline ends. CDR1 and CDR2 (germline): KGHDR, SFDVKD. In nucleotides, the CDR3 is TGTGCCACCAGTGGGGGGCAGGGGATGGGGTCATACAATGAGCAGTTCATC. As protein: CATSGGQGMGSYNEQFI.

A remark on this clonotype: Just one base apart from a much larger clone, this may be a read error. The chain uses TRBV29-1 and TRBJ2-5; D is undetermined. Germline CDR1 is SQVTM and CDR2 is ANQGSEA. The V gene lost 3 bases and the J gene lost 1 base, with 18 bases spanning the gap. The CDR3 totals 16 residues. DNA of the CDR3: TGCAGCGTTGATTCATTCCAGAATCCCACCCAAGAGACCCAGTACTTC. It translates to CSVDSFQNPTQETQYF.

A few counts support this clonotype. The gene calls are TRBV13 and TRBJ2-7; 8 bases map to TRBD1. V dropped 5 bases and J dropped 2; count of bases not matched to a gene: 5. Germline assignment: CDR1 PRHDT and CDR2 FYEKMQ (reference sequence). This CDR3 region has 14 residues. CDR3 in DNA: TGTGCCAGCAGCACCGGGACAGGCCCCTACGAGCAGTACTTC. It translates to CASSTGTGPYEQYF.

Regarding this clonotype: An end of the junction does not agree with germline; a read error may underlie this. This sequence joins TRBV12-3 or TRBV12-4 and TRBJ2-1; D call uncertain. This CDR3 region has 12 residues. CDR3 protein: CASCLALAEQCF. CDR3 DNA sequence: TGTGCCAGCTGTTTGGCCTTGGCCGAGCAGTGCTTC.

In this sample, this clonotype turned up many times. V is TRBV19 and J is TRBJ2-5; D is uncertain. Germline values: CDR1 LNHDA, CDR2 SQIVND (reference sequence). The CDR3 is 13 amino acids. V lost 4 bases and J 9 bases, leaving 15 bases between the germline ends. In DNA, the CDR3 is TGTGCCAGTAGTACCTCCACGGATCGATCCCAGTACTTC. This encodes CASSTSTDRSQYF.

This sequence joins TRBV12-5 and TRBJ2-3, with TRBD1 matching 7 bases. The CDR3 loop spans 12 amino acids. V lost 0 bases and J lost 10; bases outside the gene matches: 1. From germline, CDR1 is LGHNT and CDR2 FRNRAP. CDR3 residues: CASGLVTGAQYF. In nucleotides, the CDR3 is TGTGCTAGTGGTTTGGTTACAGGGGCGCAGTATTTT.

V gene TRBV6-5 combines with J gene TRBJ2-3; D is unclear. Germline V gene lookup returns CDR1 MNHEY and CDR2 SVGAGI. This CDR3 is 17 amino acids long. V was clipped by 6 bases and J by 2 bases, with 21 bases between them. The CDR3, as DNA: TGTGCCAGCAGCCAGACCCCCGGATATGGAATCACAGATACGCAGTATTTT. Its translation is CASSQTPGYGITDTQYF.

In the case of this clonotype: This may be a read error, as it is one base from a much larger clone. The gene calls are TRBV2 and TRBJ2-5; TRBD2 aligns across 7 bases. The CDR3 covers 16 residues. Germline CDR1 reads SNHLY; CDR2 reads FYNNEI. Here the CDR3 reads CASRAGPSGSQVTQYF. CDR3 DNA: TGTGCCAGCAGGGCCGGGCCTAGCGGAAGTCAAGTGACCCAGTACTTC. The entire variable domain, with the rest obtained from reference TRBV2 and TRBJ2-5, is as follows: EPEVTQTPSHQVTQMGQEVILRCVPISNHLYFYWYRQILGQKVEFLVSFYNNEISEKSEIFDDQFSVERPDGSNFTLKIRSTKLEDSAMYFCASRAGPSGSQVTQYFGPGTRLLVL.

This clonotype has only a few counts. The chain carries TRBV13 and TRBJ2-7, with D tentatively TRBD2 (6 bases). V dropped 3 bases and J dropped 2 bases, with 8 bases sitting between them. Germline V gives CDR1 PRHDT, CDR2 FYEKMQ (reference sequence). This CDR3 comprises 13 residues. Here the CDR3 DNA reads TGTGCCAGCAGCTTGGAGGGAGCCTACGAGCAGTACTTC. Encoded protein: CASSLEGAYEQYF.

Notes on this clonotype: At one of its ends the junction is not consistent with the germline gene, which may arise from a read error. This chain links TRBV7-2 with TRBJ2-2; 7 bases line up with TRBD2. The germline V gene encodes CDR1 SGHTA and CDR2 FQGNSA. The CDR3 has 17 residues. CDR3 in DNA: TGTGCCAGCAGCTTAAGGGTCGCGGGAGTGTTAACCGGGGAGCTGCTTTTT. Encoded protein: CASSLRVAGVLTGELLF.

This clonotype was seen repeatedly, ten times or more. V gene TRBV5-1 combines with J gene TRBJ2-3; TRBD2 is a possible D gene (6 bases). The CDR3 extends over 15 amino acids. Germline CDR1 is SGHRS and CDR2 is YFSETQ. V lost 2 bases, J lost 0 bases, and 10 bases lay in between. CDR3: CASSLAGTSTDTQYF. CDR3 sequence (DNA): TGCGCCAGCAGCTTAGCGGGTACTAGCACAGATACGCAGTATTTT.

The V and J genes are TRBV19 and TRBJ2-3; D is unresolved. CDR1 is LNHDA, CDR2 SQIVND, per germline (reference sequence). Trimming cost V 2 bases and J 6 bases, with 9 bases left between them. This CDR3 region has 13 residues. The CDR3 DNA follows: TGTGCCAGTAGTATAAAGGCCGGGGATACGCAGTATTTT. Protein: CASSIKAGDTQYF.

This clonotype has a count of ten or more. This chain links TRBV6-1 with TRBJ1-5; D not resolved. The CDR3 is made up of 11 amino acids. CDR1 is MNHNS and CDR2 is SASEGT in the germline V gene. V lost 2 bases, J lost 6 bases, and 2 bases lay in between. As DNA, the CDR3 is TGTGCCAGCAGTGAAATTCAGCCCCAGCATTTT. Its translation is CASSEIQPQHF.